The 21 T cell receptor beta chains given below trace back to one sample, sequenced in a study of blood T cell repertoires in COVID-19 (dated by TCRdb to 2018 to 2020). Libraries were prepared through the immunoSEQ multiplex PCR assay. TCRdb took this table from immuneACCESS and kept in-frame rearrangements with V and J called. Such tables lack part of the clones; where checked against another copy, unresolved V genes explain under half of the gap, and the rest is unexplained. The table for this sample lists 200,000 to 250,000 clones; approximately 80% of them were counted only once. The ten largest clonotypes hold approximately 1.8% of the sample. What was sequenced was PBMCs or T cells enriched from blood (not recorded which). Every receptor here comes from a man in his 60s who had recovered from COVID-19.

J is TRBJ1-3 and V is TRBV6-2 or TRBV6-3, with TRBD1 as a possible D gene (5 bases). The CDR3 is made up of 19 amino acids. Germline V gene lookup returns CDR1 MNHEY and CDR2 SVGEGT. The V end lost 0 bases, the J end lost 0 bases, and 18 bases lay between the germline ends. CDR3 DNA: TGTGCCAGCAGTTACTCGCGGGGCAGCCCCCATGCCTCTGGAAACACCATATATTTT. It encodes CASSYSRGSPHASGNTIYF.

This CDR3 reads CASSQVLGDRNQPQHF. The CDR3 nucleotides are TGTGCCAGCAGCCAAGTTTTAGGGGATCGCAATCAGCCCCAGCATTTT. The chain employs TRBV14 and TRBJ1-5, with a possible D match to TRBD1 (5 bases). Per germline, CDR1 SGHDN and CDR2 FVKESK. V was shortened by 1 base and J by 2 bases, with 12 bases between the two germline ends. The CDR3 covers 16 residues.

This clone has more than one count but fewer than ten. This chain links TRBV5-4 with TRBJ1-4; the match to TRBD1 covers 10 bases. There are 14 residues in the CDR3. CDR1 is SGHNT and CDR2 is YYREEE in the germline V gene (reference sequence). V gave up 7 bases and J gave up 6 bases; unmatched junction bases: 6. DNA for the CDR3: TGTGCCAGCCGTCGACAGGGGGCGGATGAAAAACTGTTTTTT. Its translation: CASRRQGADEKLFF.

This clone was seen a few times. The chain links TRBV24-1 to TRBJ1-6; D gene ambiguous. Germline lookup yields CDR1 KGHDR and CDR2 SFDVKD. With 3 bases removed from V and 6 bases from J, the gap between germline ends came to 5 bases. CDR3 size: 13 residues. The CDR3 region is CATSDGANSPLHF. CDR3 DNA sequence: TGTGCCACCAGTGATGGAGCTAATTCACCCCTCCACTTT.

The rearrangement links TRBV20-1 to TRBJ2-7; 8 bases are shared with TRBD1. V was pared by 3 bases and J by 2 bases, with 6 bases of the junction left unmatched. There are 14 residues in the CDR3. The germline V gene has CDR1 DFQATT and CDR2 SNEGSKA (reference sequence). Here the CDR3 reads CSASWNRGAYEQYF. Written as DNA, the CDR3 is TGCAGTGCTAGTTGGAACAGGGGGGCCTACGAGCAGTACTTC.

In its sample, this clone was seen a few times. CDR3 in DNA: TGCAGCGTTGAAGAAGGGGACAGGGGAAAAGCTTTCTTT. Translation: CSVEEGDRGKAFF. This chain connects TRBV29-1 to TRBJ1-1; the match to TRBD1 covers 10 bases. The germline V gene has CDR1 SQVTM and CDR2 ANQGSEA. The V segment lost 0 bases and the J segment 9 bases; nucleotides outside the gene matches: 4. The CDR3 length is 13 residues.

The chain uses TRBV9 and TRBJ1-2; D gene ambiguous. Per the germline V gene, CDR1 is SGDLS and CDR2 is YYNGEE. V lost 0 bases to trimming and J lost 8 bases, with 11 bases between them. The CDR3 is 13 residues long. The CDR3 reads CASSVDWGGGYTF. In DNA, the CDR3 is TGTGCCAGCAGCGTAGATTGGGGAGGAGGCTACACCTTC.

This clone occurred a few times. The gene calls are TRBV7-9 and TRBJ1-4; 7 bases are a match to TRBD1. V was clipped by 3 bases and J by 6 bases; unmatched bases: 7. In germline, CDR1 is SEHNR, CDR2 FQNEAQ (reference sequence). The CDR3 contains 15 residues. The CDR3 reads CASSFIGGGDEKLFF. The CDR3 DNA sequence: TGTGCCAGCAGCTTTATAGGGGGCGGGGATGAAAAACTGTTTTTT.

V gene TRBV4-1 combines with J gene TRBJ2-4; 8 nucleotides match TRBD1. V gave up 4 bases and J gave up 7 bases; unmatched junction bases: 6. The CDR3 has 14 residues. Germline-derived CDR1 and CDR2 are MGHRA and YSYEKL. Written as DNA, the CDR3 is TGCGCCAGCAGCCTTCCGGACAGGGTCAACATTCAGTACTTC. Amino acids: CASSLPDRVNIQYF.

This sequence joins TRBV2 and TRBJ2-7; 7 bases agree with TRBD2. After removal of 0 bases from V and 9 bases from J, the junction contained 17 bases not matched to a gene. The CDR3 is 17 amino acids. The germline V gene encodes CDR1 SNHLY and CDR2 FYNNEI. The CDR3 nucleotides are TGTGCCAGCAGTGAAGCGCCAGGGACTAAGTCATCCCTAGGGCAGTACTTC. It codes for CASSEAPGTKSSLGQYF.

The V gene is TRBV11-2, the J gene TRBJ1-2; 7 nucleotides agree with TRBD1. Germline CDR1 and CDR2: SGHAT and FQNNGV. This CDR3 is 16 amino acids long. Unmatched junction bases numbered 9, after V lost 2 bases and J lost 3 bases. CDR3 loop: CASSLMQGVGYYGYTF. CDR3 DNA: TGTGCCAGCAGCTTAATGCAGGGGGTCGGTTACTATGGCTACACCTTC.

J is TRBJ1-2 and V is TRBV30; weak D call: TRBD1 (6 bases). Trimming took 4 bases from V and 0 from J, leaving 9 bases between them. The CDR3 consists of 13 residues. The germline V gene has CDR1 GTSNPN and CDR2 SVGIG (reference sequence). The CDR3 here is CAWTTGSNYGYTF. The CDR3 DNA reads TGTGCCTGGACCACAGGGTCTAACTATGGCTACACCTTC.

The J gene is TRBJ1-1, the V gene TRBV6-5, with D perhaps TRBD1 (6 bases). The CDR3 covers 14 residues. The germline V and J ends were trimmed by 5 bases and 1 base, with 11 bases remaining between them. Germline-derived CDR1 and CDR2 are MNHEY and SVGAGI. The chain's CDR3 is CASSRPTGNTEAFF. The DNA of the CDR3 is TGTGCCAGCAGTAGACCGACAGGGAACACTGAAGCTTTCTTT.

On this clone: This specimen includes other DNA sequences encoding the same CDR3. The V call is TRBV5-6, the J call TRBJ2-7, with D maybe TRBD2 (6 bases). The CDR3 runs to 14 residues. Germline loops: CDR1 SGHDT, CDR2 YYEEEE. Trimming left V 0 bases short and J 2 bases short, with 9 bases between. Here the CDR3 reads CASSLDGGAYEQYF. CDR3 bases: TGTGCCAGCAGCTTGGATGGAGGGGCCTACGAGCAGTACTTC.

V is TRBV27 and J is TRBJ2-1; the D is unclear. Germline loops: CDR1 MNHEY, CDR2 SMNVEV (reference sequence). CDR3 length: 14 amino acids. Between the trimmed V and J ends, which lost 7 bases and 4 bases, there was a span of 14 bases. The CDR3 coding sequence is TGTGCCAGCACCGCCACCAAGAGTTACAATGAGCAGTTCTTC. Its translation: CASTATKSYNEQFF.

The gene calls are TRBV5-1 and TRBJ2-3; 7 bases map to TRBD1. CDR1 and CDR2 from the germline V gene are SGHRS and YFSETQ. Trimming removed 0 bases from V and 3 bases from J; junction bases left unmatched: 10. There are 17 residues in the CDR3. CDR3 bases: TGCGCCAGCAGCTTGGTAGAGACAGGGTTGGGGACAGATACGCAGTATTTT. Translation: CASSLVETGLGTDTQYF. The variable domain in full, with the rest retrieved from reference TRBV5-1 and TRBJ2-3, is KAGVTQTPRYLIKTRGQQVTLSCSPISGHRSVSWYQQTPGQGLQFLFEYFSETQRNKGNFPGRFSGRQFSNSRSEMNVSTLELGDSALYLCASSLVETGLGTDTQYFGPGTRLTVL.

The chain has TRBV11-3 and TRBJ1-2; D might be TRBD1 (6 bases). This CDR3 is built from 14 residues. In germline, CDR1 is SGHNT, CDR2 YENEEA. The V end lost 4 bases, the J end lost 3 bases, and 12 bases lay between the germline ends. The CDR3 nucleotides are TGTGCCAGCAGCTCAAGGGCAGGGGACTATGGCTACACCTTC. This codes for CASSSRAGDYGYTF.

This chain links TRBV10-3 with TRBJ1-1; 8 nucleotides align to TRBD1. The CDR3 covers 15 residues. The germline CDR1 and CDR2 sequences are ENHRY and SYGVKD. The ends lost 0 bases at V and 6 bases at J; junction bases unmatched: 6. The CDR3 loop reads CAISESNRGFAEAFF. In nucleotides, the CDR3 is TGTGCCATCAGTGAGTCAAACAGGGGGTTCGCTGAAGCTTTCTTT.

CDR3 bases: TGTGCCAGCAGCCAAGGCCTAGTTCCAGGCTACACCTTC. Its protein product is CASSQGLVPGYTF. This rearrangement joins TRBV3-1 (or the pseudogene TRBV3-2) to TRBJ1-2; unclear D gene. Deletions cut 1 base from V and 8 bases from J, with 11 bases between. CDR3 length: 13 amino acids. Germline assignment: CDR1 LGHDT and CDR2 YNNKEL (reference sequence).

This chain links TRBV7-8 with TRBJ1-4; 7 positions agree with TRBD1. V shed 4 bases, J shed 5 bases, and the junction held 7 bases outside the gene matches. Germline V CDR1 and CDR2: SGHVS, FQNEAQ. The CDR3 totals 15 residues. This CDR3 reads CASSSTGAGNEKLFF. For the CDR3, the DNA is TGTGCCAGCAGCTCTACAGGGGCTGGAAATGAAAAACTGTTTTTT.

CDR3 DNA sequence: TGTGCCAGTAGTATGGGACTCTCCCAAGAGACCCAGTACTTC. It translates to CASSMGLSQETQYF. The J gene is TRBJ2-5, the V gene TRBV19; D perhaps matches TRBD2 (6 bases). CDR3 size: 14 residues. The germline V and J ends were trimmed by 3 bases and 1 base, with 9 bases remaining between them. Germline V gene lookup returns CDR1 LNHDA and CDR2 SQIVND (reference sequence).